The sequence of this TCR beta chain was determined in a study of CD8 T cells in ankylosing spondylitis. A single record per CDR3 protein comes from TCRdb applying MiXCR to the 5' RACE reads. Altogether roughly 180,000 distinct CDR3 sequences are present, just over 9.5% being singletons, with the ten largest covering about 16%. This CDR3 contains 16 residues. Germline loops: CDR1 SGHAT, CDR2 FQNNGV. Trimming shortened V by 5 bases and J by 5 bases, and 19 bases separated the two germline ends. This TCR came from a female donor with ankylosing spondylitis or in good health (not recorded which). The V call is TRBV11-2, the J call TRBJ2-1; TRBD2 is a possible D gene (5 bases). The sequenced material came from blood, either unsorted or a sorted T cell fraction (not recorded which). CDR3 amino acids: CASSPTGSDRNNEQFF. The CDR3 DNA is TGTGCCAGCAGCCCCACGGGAAGCGACCGAAACAATGAGCAGTTCTTC.